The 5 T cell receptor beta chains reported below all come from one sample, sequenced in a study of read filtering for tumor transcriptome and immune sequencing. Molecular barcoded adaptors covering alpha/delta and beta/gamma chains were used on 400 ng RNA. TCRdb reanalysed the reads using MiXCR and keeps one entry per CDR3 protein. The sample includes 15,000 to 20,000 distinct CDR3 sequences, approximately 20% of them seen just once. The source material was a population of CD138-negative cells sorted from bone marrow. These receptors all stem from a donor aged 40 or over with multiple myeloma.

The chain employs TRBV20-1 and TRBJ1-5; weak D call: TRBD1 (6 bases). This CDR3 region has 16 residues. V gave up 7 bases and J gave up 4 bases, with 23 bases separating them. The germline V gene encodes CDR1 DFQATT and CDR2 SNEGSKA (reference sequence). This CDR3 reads CSVSRKQGLWNQPQHF. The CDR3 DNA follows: TGCAGTGTCTCCCGTAAACAGGGCCTATGGAATCAGCCCCAGCATTTT.

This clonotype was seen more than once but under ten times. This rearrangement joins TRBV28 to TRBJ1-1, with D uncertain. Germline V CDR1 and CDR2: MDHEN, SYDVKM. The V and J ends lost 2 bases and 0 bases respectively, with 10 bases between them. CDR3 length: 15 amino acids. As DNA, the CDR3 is TGTGCCAGCAGTTTACCCCGCACAGTGAACACTGAAGCTTTCTTT. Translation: CASSLPRTVNTEAFF.

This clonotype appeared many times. DNA of the CDR3: TGCAGTGCTAGAGATCGAGGGGCGTGGGGCAATCAGCCCCAGCATTTT. It yields the protein CSARDRGAWGNQPQHF. The V call is TRBV20-1, the J call TRBJ1-5; the D gene is possibly TRBD1 (5 bases). This CDR3 is 16 amino acids long. V lost 0 bases, J lost 2 bases, and 14 bases lay in between. Germline V gene data show CDR1 as DFQATT and CDR2 as SNEGSKA (reference sequence).

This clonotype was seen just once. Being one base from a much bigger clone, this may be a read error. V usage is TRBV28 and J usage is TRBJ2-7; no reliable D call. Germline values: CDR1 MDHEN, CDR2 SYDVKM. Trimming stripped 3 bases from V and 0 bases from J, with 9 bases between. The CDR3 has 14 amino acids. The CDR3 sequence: CASSFSTRSYEQYF. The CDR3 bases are TGTGCCAGCAGTTTTTCCACCCGCTCCTACGAGCAGTACTTC.

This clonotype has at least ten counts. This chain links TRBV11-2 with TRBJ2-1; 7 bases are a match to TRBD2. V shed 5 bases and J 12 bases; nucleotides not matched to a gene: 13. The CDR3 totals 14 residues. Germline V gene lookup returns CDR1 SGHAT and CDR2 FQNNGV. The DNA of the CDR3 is TGTGCCAGCAGCCCTACTAGCGAGGGCGCCGTGCAGTTCTTC. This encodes CASSPTSEGAVQFF.